A single sample is the source of the 21 T cell receptor beta chains below, sequenced in a study of early T cells in non-severe SARS-CoV-2 infection. MiXCR, run by TCRdb on the 5' RACE reads, gives a single entry per CDR3 protein. The sample yields some 61,000 distinct CDR3 sequences, roughly a tenth seen once. Sequenced: whole blood. Source of these receptors: an adult who was a healthcare worker with PCR-confirmed SARS-CoV-2 infection or an uninfected control (not recorded which).

The J gene is TRBJ1-1, the V gene TRBV12-3 or TRBV12-4; maybe TRBD1 (5 bases). With 7 bases removed from V and 7 bases from J, the gap between germline ends came to 10 bases. The CDR3 loop spans 11 amino acids. The CDR3 bases are TGTGCCAGCACCCCCGGGGGTGAAGCTTTCTTT. Protein: CASTPGGEAFF.

This clonotype was seen a handful of times. The chain combines TRBV19 with TRBJ2-1; D possibly uses TRBD1 or TRBD2 (5 bases each). V was shortened by 3 bases and J by 5 bases, with 17 bases between the two germline ends. The CDR3 has 16 amino acids. Looked up from germline, CDR1 is LNHDA and CDR2 is SQIVND (reference sequence). The CDR3 is CASSIDPGRANNEQFF. CDR3 nucleotides: TGTGCCAGTAGTATCGACCCGGGGCGGGCTAACAATGAGCAGTTCTTC.

The J gene is TRBJ1-1, the V gene TRBV27; D not resolved. In germline, CDR1 is MNHEY, CDR2 SMNVEV (reference sequence). The CDR3 has 13 residues. Trimming stripped 6 bases from V and 4 bases from J, with 12 bases between. As DNA, the CDR3 is TGTGCCAGCAGCCCATTACCCGTCACTGAAGCTTTCTTT. Its protein is CASSPLPVTEAFF.

DNA of the CDR3: TGTGCCAGCAGCCAAACAGGTGCAAACTATGGCTACACCTTC. It is translated as CASSQTGANYGYTF. This chain joins TRBV4-2 and TRBJ1-2; D possibly corresponds to TRBD1 (5 bases). CDR1 LGHNA and CDR2 YNFKEQ come from the germline V gene. Trimming removed 2 bases at V and 2 bases at J, with 9 bases between. The CDR3 contains 14 residues.

This clonotype was counted between two and nine times. The chain joins TRBV19 to TRBJ2-3; D is uncertain. The CDR3 runs to 17 residues. CDR1 and CDR2 from the germline V gene are LNHDA and SQIVND (reference sequence). V was trimmed by 5 bases and J by 0 bases, leaving 18 bases between them. CDR3 coding DNA: TGTGCCAGTAGTGGGAAGGTCCACACCACTAGCACAGATACGCAGTATTTT. This translates into CASSGKVHTTSTDTQYF. Using reference TRBV19 and TRBJ2-3 for the parts outside the CDR3, the full variable domain is DGGITQSPKYLFRKEGQNVTLSCEQNLNHDAMYWYRQDPGQGLRLIYYSQIVNDFQKGDIAEGYSVSREKKESFPLTVTSAQKNPTAFYLCASSGKVHTTSTDTQYFGPGTRLTVL.

The chain employs TRBV12-3 or TRBV12-4 and TRBJ2-2; D remains ambiguous. The CDR3 extends over 12 amino acids. Trimming took off 2 bases at V and 6 bases at J, with 4 bases between the two ends. CDR3 DNA sequence: TGTGCCAGCAGTTTATATGCCGGGGAGCTGTTTTTT. It encodes CASSLYAGELFF.

This clonotype was seen many times. This chain joins TRBV4-2 and TRBJ2-5; D is ambiguous. Per the germline V gene, CDR1 is LGHNA and CDR2 is YNFKEQ. The CDR3 has 12 amino acids. Trimming left V 3 bases short and J 4 bases short, with 6 bases between. CDR3 DNA: TGTGCCAGCAGCCAGGGTAGAGAGACCCAGTACTTC. Protein sequence: CASSQGRETQYF.

Only a few counts were recorded for this clonotype. The chain couples TRBV6-5 to TRBJ2-3; a possible D gene is TRBD2 (6 bases). Germline-derived CDR1 and CDR2 are MNHEY and SVGAGI. Deletions cut 6 bases from V and 2 bases from J, with 15 bases between. The CDR3 sequence is 15 residues long. The CDR3 loop is CASRPLADNTDTQYF. The CDR3 DNA reads as TGTGCCAGCAGACCCTTAGCGGACAACACAGATACGCAGTATTTT.

This chain uses TRBV20-1 with TRBJ2-3, with TRBD2 matching 9 bases. Germline V CDR1 and CDR2: DFQATT, SNEGSKA (reference sequence). This CDR3 has 15 amino acids. J was trimmed by 3 bases and V by 0 bases; bases with no gene match: 4. The CDR3 loop reads CSARDIAGATDTQYF. CDR3 coding DNA: TGCAGTGCTAGAGATATAGCGGGGGCTACAGATACGCAGTATTTT.

The rearrangement joins TRBV29-1 to TRBJ2-1; 8 nucleotides align to TRBD1. J gave up 8 bases and V 5 bases, and 17 bases lay outside the gene matches. Germline CDR1 and CDR2: SQVTM and ANQGSEA. The CDR3 has 16 amino acids. The CDR3 is CSVLRLPGGSVDEQFF. The CDR3 nucleotides are TGCAGCGTTCTGAGGCTCCCAGGGGGCAGTGTCGATGAGCAGTTCTTC.

Concerning this clonotype: At one of its ends the junction is not consistent with the germline gene, which may arise from a read error. The chain recombines TRBV13 with TRBJ1-1; the D gene is possibly TRBD1 (5 bases). The CDR3 covers 17 residues. CDR1 PRHDT and CDR2 FYEKMQ come from the germline V gene (reference sequence). The CDR3 sequence: CANSERTGGIMNTEAFF. CDR3 bases: TGTGCCAACAGCGAGAGGACGGGGGGAATCATGAACACTGAAGCTTTCTTT.

The chain uses TRBV24-1 and TRBJ2-3; D unresolved. Trimming stripped 5 bases from V and 2 bases from J, with 7 bases between. The CDR3 runs to 13 residues. In germline, CDR1 is KGHDR, CDR2 SFDVKD. The CDR3 is CATSGSPTDTQYF. CDR3 DNA: TGTGCCACCAGTGGGTCCCCCACAGATACGCAGTATTTT.

The table lists this clonotype with a few counts. The V and J genes are TRBV7-9 and TRBJ1-1; unclear D gene. The CDR3 length is 14 residues. V was pared by 2 bases and J by 3 bases, with 10 bases between. Germline V gene sequence: CDR1 SEHNR, CDR2 FQNEAQ (reference sequence). Written as DNA, the CDR3 is TGTGCCAGCAGCTTAAACAGACCTTACACTGAAGCTTTCTTT. Protein sequence: CASSLNRPYTEAFF.

By frequency in the sample, this clonotype is medium-sized (0.01 to 0.1%). The J gene is TRBJ2-5, the V gene TRBV5-1; 7 nucleotides agree with TRBD1. This CDR3 has 14 residues. Germline CDR1 and CDR2: SGHRS and YFSETQ. The V gene end was trimmed by 2 bases and the J gene end by 1 base; junction bases not matched to a gene: 2. The CDR3 bases are TGCGCCAGCAGCTTTGGGACAGTCCAAGAGACCCAGTACTTC. It encodes CASSFGTVQETQYF. The whole variable domain, remainder taken from reference TRBV5-1 and TRBJ2-5, is KAGVTQTPRYLIKTRGQQVTLSCSPISGHRSVSWYQQTPGQGLQFLFEYFSETQRNKGNFPGRFSGRQFSNSRSEMNVSTLELGDSALYLCASSFGTVQETQYFGPGTRLLVL.

There are many counts of this clonotype. The V and J genes are TRBV20-1 and TRBJ2-7, with D possibly being TRBD1 or TRBD2 (5 bases each). CDR3 length equals 14 residues. The V gene lost 6 bases and the J gene lost 0 bases, with 15 bases spanning the gap. Germline values: CDR1 DFQATT, CDR2 SNEGSKA (reference sequence). The CDR3 DNA follows: TGCAGTGCCCTGGGACCTACTAGCTCCTACGAGCAGTACTTC. Translation gives CSALGPTSSYEQYF.

CDR3 DNA: TGTGCCAGTAGTACTCGCCCCAGGGCCCTCTACGAGCAGTACTTC. The encoded protein is CASSTRPRALYEQYF. The V call is TRBV19, the J call TRBJ2-7; possible D gene TRBD1, 5 bases. CDR3 length: 15 residues. The V end was cut by 4 bases, the J end by 3 bases, with 16 bases between. Germline-derived CDR1 and CDR2 are LNHDA and SQIVND (reference sequence). The whole variable domain, filled in from reference TRBV19 and TRBJ2-7, reads DGGITQSPKYLFRKEGQNVTLSCEQNLNHDAMYWYRQDPGQGLRLIYYSQIVNDFQKGDIAEGYSVSREKKESFPLTVTSAQKNPTAFYLCASSTRPRALYEQYFGPGTRLTVT.

By sample share, this clonotype is medium-sized. The chain joins TRBV18 to TRBJ1-1, with D uncertain. Trimming left V 3 bases short and J 1 base short, with 6 bases between. CDR1 is KGHSH and CDR2 is LQKENI in the germline V gene. The CDR3 contains 13 residues. The CDR3 is CASSPTENTEAFF. The CDR3 nucleotides are TGTGCCAGCTCACCTACGGAGAACACTGAAGCTTTCTTT.

This clonotype was counted ten times or more. This chain uses TRBV5-6 with TRBJ1-6; tentatively, D is TRBD1 (5 bases). V lost 4 bases and J lost 7, with 15 bases in between. The CDR3 extends over 15 amino acids. Germline-derived CDR1 and CDR2 are SGHDT and YYEEEE. The CDR3 protein is CASSPDGGRNSPLHF. The CDR3 region has the DNA TGTGCCAGCAGCCCCGACGGGGGTAGGAATTCACCCCTCCACTTT.

This clonotype came up many times. J is TRBJ2-5 and V is TRBV6-6; D possibly matches TRBD1 or TRBD2 (5 bases each). The V gene lost 0 bases and the J gene lost 5 bases, with 16 bases spanning the gap. The CDR3 extends over 16 amino acids. Germline CDR1 and CDR2: MNHNY and SVGAGI (reference sequence). The CDR3 protein is CASSYSGVASGETQYF. The CDR3 nucleotides are TGTGCCAGCAGTTACTCGGGGGTAGCGTCTGGGGAGACCCAGTACTTC.

This clonotype has at least ten counts. The rearrangement joins TRBV3-1 to TRBJ1-1; 7 nucleotides align to TRBD1. V was clipped by 4 bases and J by 0 bases; unmatched bases: 5. The CDR3 consists of 15 residues. Germline CDR1 reads LGHDT; CDR2 reads YNNKEL (reference sequence). CDR3 coding DNA: TGTGCCAGCAGCCGAGAGGACAGGATGAACACTGAAGCTTTCTTT. The encoded protein is CASSREDRMNTEAFF.

The rearrangement joins TRBV5-1 to TRBJ1-5, with TRBD1 matching over 7 bases. With V trimmed by 2 bases and J by 5 bases, 1 base remained unmatched. CDR3 length: 13 amino acids. Per the germline V gene, CDR1 is SGHRS and CDR2 is YFSETQ. The CDR3 spells CASSFTGDQPQHF. As DNA, the CDR3 is TGCGCCAGCAGCTTTACAGGGGATCAGCCCCAGCATTTT.